These 23 T cell receptor beta chains originate from one sample sequenced in a study of graft-versus-host responses after intestinal transplantation (dated by TCRdb to about 2021). Libraries were made using the immunoSEQ multiplex PCR assay. Imported from immuneACCESS, the table was reduced by TCRdb to in-frame sequences with V and J called. These copies leave out some clones; in studies compared against another copy, an unresolved V gene accounts for under half, and the cause of the remainder is not known. The sample has 120,000 or so clones on record, about 93% of them singletons. The ten largest clones capture around 0.55% of the sample. The sample's time point label, decoded: cells obtained before transplantation from donor or recipient. Their target antigens are unknown. Sequenced here: unstimulated CD8+ T cells sorted from spleen or lymph node cells, sampled before intestinal transplant. The receptors shown here come from a human donor who received an intestinal transplant.

The rearrangement joins TRBV6-6 to TRBJ2-7; D is possibly TRBD2 (5 bases). This CDR3 is built from 16 residues. Germline-derived CDR1 and CDR2 are MNHNY and SVGAGI (reference sequence). V lost 0 bases to trimming and J lost 3 bases, with 15 bases between them. The CDR3 loop reads CASSYSVGTRVYEQYF. DNA for the CDR3: TGTGCCAGCAGTTACTCGGTGGGTACTAGGGTCTACGAGCAGTACTTC.

The V gene is TRBV19, the J gene TRBJ1-2, with 7 bases aligning to TRBD1. Germline V CDR1 and CDR2: LNHDA, SQIVND (reference sequence). J lost 8 bases, V lost 4 bases, and 19 bases had no gene match. The CDR3 runs 17 residues. DNA of the CDR3: TGTGCCAGTAGTAACCTTTTCGGACAGGAAGATATCCACGGCTACACCTTC. It specifies CASSNLFGQEDIHGYTF. Combining the CDR3 with reference TRBV19 and TRBJ1-2 gives the whole variable domain DGGITQSPKYLFRKEGQNVTLSCEQNLNHDAMYWYRQDPGQGLRLIYYSQIVNDFQKGDIAEGYSVSREKKESFPLTVTSAQKNPTAFYLCASSNLFGQEDIHGYTFGSGTRLTVV.

For the CDR3, the DNA is TGTGCCAGTAGTGAGGTTGACCCAGATACGCAGTATTTT. Its translation is CASSEVDPDTQYF. This chain uses TRBV19 with TRBJ2-3; D not certain. Trimming left V 5 bases short and J 4 bases short, with 10 bases between. The CDR3 consists of 13 residues. Germline CDR1 reads LNHDA; CDR2 reads SQIVND (reference sequence).

V gene TRBV27 combines with J gene TRBJ1-5; D gene uncertain. The V gene's germline CDR1 is MNHEY and CDR2 SMNVEV (reference sequence). The CDR3 runs to 15 residues. V lost 6 bases and J lost 0, with 12 bases in between. The CDR3 DNA reads TGTGCCAGCAGCCCCTCAGGTACTAGCAATCAGCCCCAGCATTTT. Its translation: CASSPSGTSNQPQHF.

This clone was detected once. The chain couples TRBV7-9 to TRBJ1-2, with 8 bases aligning to TRBD1. The germline V gene encodes CDR1 SEHNR and CDR2 FQNEAQ (reference sequence). CDR3 length: 14 amino acids. V lost 2 bases to trimming and J lost 6 bases; unmatched junction nucleotides: 5. CDR3 sequence (DNA): TGTGCCAGCAGCTTATATGACAGGGGAGATGGCTACACCTTC. This codes for CASSLYDRGDGYTF.

This clone appeared a single time. The V and J genes are TRBV27 and TRBJ2-7; TRBD1 aligns across 11 bases. The CDR3 is 14 amino acids. The germline V gene encodes CDR1 MNHEY and CDR2 SMNVEV (reference sequence). Trimming at V came to 9 bases and at J to 5 bases, leaving 9 bases not matched to a gene. CDR3 sequence (DNA): TGTGCCAGTCGTTGGGGACAGGGGGACAACGAGCAGTACTTC. Amino acids: CASRWGQGDNEQYF.

The gene calls are TRBV6-1 and TRBJ2-5; the D gene is possibly TRBD2 (5 bases). CDR3 length: 15 amino acids. CDR1 and CDR2 from the germline V gene are MNHNS and SASEGT. Trimming took off 1 base at V and 3 bases at J, with 12 bases between the two ends. Written as DNA, the CDR3 is TGTGCCAGCAGTGAAGATGTGGGAGATGAAGAGACCCAGTACTTC. Its translation: CASSEDVGDEETQYF.

The J gene is TRBJ1-4, the V gene TRBV27; D not certain. The CDR3 is 15 residues long. Looked up from germline, CDR1 is MNHEY and CDR2 is SMNVEV (reference sequence). Trimming removed 5 bases from V and 7 bases from J, with 17 bases in between. This CDR3 reads CASSRTALQVEKLFF. CDR3 DNA: TGTGCCAGCAGTCGAACTGCCTTGCAGGTTGAAAAACTGTTTTTT.

The chain combines TRBV19 with TRBJ2-1, with 8 bases aligning to TRBD2. Germline-derived CDR1 and CDR2 are LNHDA and SQIVND (reference sequence). This CDR3 comprises 14 residues. V trimming: 7 bases; J trimming: 5 bases; junction bases outside the gene matches: 7. The CDR3 bases are TGTGCCAGTATGTTCGGGGGGGATAACAATGAGCAGTTCTTC. This sequence encodes CASMFGGDNNEQFF.

The chain has TRBV7-9 and TRBJ2-7; D unclear. The V end was cut by 1 base, the J end by 5 bases, with 15 bases between. The CDR3 sequence is 15 residues long. Germline V gene data show CDR1 as SEHNR and CDR2 as FQNEAQ (reference sequence). The chain's CDR3 is CASSLGPLLADEQYF. In nucleotides, the CDR3 is TGTGCCAGCAGCTTAGGGCCACTGCTGGCGGACGAGCAGTACTTC.

This clone was counted a single time. The chain has TRBV14 and TRBJ2-3; D not resolved. CDR1 and CDR2 (germline): SGHDN, FVKESK. The length of the CDR3 is 13 residues. The V end lost 1 base, the J end lost 0 bases, and 2 bases lay between the germline ends. The chain's CDR3 is CASSQASTDTQYF. The CDR3 nucleotides read TGTGCCAGCAGCCAAGCTAGCACAGATACGCAGTATTTT. Full variable domain (outside the CDR3, taken from reference TRBV14 and TRBJ2-3): EAGVTQFPSHSVIEKGQTVTLRCDPISGHDNLYWYRRVMGKEIKFLLHFVKESKQDESGMPNNRFLAERTGGTYSTLKVQPAELEDSGVYFCASSQASTDTQYFGPGTRLTVL.

DNA of the CDR3: TGTGCCAGCAGCTTAGAGGGCGGGAGGACGGCGCAGTATTTT. Its protein is CASSLEGGRTAQYF. The chain joins TRBV7-9 to TRBJ2-3; TRBD2 matches at 8 bases. Unmatched junction bases numbered 7, after V lost 1 base and J lost 10 bases. CDR3 size: 14 residues. The germline V gene has CDR1 SEHNR and CDR2 FQNEAQ (reference sequence).

V is TRBV7-9 and J is TRBJ2-7, with a weak D call TRBD1 (6 bases). V lost 1 base and J lost 0, with 13 bases in between. The germline V gene has CDR1 SEHNR and CDR2 FQNEAQ (reference sequence). CDR3 length equals 16 residues. The CDR3 region is CASSLVGQGFSYEQYF. CDR3 in DNA: TGTGCCAGCAGCTTAGTCGGCCAGGGGTTCTCCTACGAGCAGTACTTC.

The chain links TRBV5-8 to TRBJ1-5, with D maybe TRBD1 (5 bases). The CDR3 totals 13 residues. The V end lost 6 bases, the J end lost 3 bases, and 10 bases lay between the germline ends. Germline CDR1 reads SGHTS; CDR2 reads YDEGEE. CDR3 loop: CASKGNANQPQHF. CDR3 coding DNA: TGTGCCAGCAAGGGGAACGCCAATCAGCCCCAGCATTTT.

The genes are TRBV29-1 and TRBJ2-1; 7 positions match TRBD2. Germline trimming cut 4 bases from V and 4 bases from J; bases unmatched to any gene: 4. Per the germline V gene, CDR1 is SQVTM and CDR2 is ANQGSEA. The CDR3 totals 13 residues. The CDR3 region is CSVAGGRYNEQFF. CDR3 DNA sequence: TGCAGCGTTGCGGGCGGGAGATACAATGAGCAGTTCTTC.

The J gene is TRBJ2-5, the V gene TRBV7-8; maybe TRBD1 (7 bases). Near its end, the DNA agrees better with TRBJ2-7, so the J call may be wrong. Germline CDR1 and CDR2: SGHVS and FQNEAQ. The CDR3 spans 16 residues. The CDR3 region is CASSPRGDRVTYEQYF. The DNA for the CDR3 is TGTGCCAGCAGCCCGCGGGGAGACAGGGTGACCTACGAGCAGTACTTC.

J is TRBJ2-3 and V is TRBV7-3, with TRBD2 as a possible D gene (6 bases). V lost 5 bases to trimming and J lost 6 bases, with 21 bases between them. This CDR3 has 16 amino acids. Per the germline V gene, CDR1 is SGHTA and CDR2 is FQGTGA. CDR3 sequence: CASSPGGPSEGDTQYF. CDR3 nucleotide sequence: TGTGCCAGCAGCCCTGGGGGACCTTCGGAGGGGGATACGCAGTATTTT.

This chain connects TRBV7-9 to TRBJ2-1; D may be TRBD1 (6 bases). Trimming removed 5 bases from V and 0 bases from J, with 14 bases in between. The CDR3 runs 16 residues. Germline values: CDR1 SEHNR, CDR2 FQNEAQ (reference sequence). CDR3 sequence: CASSDLQGASYNEQFF. The CDR3 nucleotides read TGTGCCAGCAGCGACCTACAGGGAGCCTCCTACAATGAGCAGTTCTTC.

This clone was found once. This chain joins TRBV14 and TRBJ1-1, with a weak D call TRBD1 (5 bases). Trimming took off 4 bases at V and 7 bases at J, with 13 bases between the two ends. The CDR3 has 13 amino acids. CDR1 SGHDN and CDR2 FVKESK come from the germline V gene. CDR3 sequence (DNA): TGTGCCAGCAGCCTCGCTGGGGCGATTGAAGCTTTCTTT. Its translation: CASSLAGAIEAFF. Drawing the rest from reference TRBV14 and TRBJ1-1, the complete variable domain is EAGVTQFPSHSVIEKGQTVTLRCDPISGHDNLYWYRRVMGKEIKFLLHFVKESKQDESGMPNNRFLAERTGGTYSTLKVQPAELEDSGVYFCASSLAGAIEAFFGQGTRLTVV.

The V gene is TRBV4-1, the J gene TRBJ2-2, with 7 nucleotides matching TRBD1. CDR1 MGHRA and CDR2 YSYEKL come from the germline V gene. This CDR3 has 14 amino acids. With 6 bases clipped from V and 3 bases from J, the junction kept 4 bases outside the gene matches. The chain's CDR3 is CASRPGQDTGELFF. For the CDR3, the DNA is TGCGCCAGCAGACCCGGACAGGACACCGGGGAGCTGTTTTTT.

Turning to this clone: This sample includes further DNA sequences coding for the same CDR3. The chain has TRBV6-5 and TRBJ2-1, with D uncertain. The CDR3 extends over 15 amino acids. CDR1 is MNHEY and CDR2 is SVGAGI in the germline V gene. The V end lost 0 bases, the J end lost 9 bases, and 15 bases lay between the germline ends. CDR3 sequence reads: CASSYSINSIAEQFF. The CDR3 DNA is TGTGCCAGCAGTTACTCGATCAACTCAATCGCTGAGCAGTTCTTC.

This chain connects TRBV7-9 to TRBJ2-1; 12 bases fit TRBD2. With 4 bases clipped from V and 6 bases from J, the junction kept 7 bases outside the gene matches. The germline V gene has CDR1 SEHNR and CDR2 FQNEAQ (reference sequence). The CDR3 sequence is 16 residues long. This CDR3 is CASSSSGTSGSNEQFF. The CDR3 DNA sequence: TGTGCCAGCAGCTCGTCCGGGACTAGCGGGTCCAATGAGCAGTTCTTC.

The gene calls are TRBV5-1 and TRBJ2-5; D remains ambiguous. The CDR3 length is 13 residues. V was clipped by 0 bases and J by 5 bases, with 8 bases between them. Per germline, CDR1 SGHRS and CDR2 YFSETQ. The CDR3: CASSLVIRETQYF. The CDR3 region has the DNA TGCGCCAGCAGCTTGGTCATCCGGGAGACCCAGTACTTC.